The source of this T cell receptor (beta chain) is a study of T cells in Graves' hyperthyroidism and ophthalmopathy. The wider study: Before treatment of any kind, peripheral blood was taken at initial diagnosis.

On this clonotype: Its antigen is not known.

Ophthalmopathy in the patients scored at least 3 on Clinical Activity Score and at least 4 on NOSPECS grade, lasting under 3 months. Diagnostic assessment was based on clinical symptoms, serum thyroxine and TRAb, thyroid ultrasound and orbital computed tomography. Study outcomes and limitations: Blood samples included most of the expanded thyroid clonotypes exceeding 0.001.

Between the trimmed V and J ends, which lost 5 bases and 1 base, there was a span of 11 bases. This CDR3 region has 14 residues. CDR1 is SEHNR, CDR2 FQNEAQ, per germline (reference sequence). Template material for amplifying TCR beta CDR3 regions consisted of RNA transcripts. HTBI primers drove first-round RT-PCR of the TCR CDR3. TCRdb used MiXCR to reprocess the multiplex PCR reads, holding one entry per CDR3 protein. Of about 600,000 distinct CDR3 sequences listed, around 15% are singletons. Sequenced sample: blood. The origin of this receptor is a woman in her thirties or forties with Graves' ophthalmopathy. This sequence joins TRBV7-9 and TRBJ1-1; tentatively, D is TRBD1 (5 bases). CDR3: CASSLPQGNTEAFF. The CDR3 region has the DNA TGTGCCAGCAGCCTCCCCCAGGGGAACACTGAAGCTTTCTTT.